A selection of T cell receptor beta chains follows, all from one sample in a study of blood T cell repertoires in COVID-19. The repertoire was sequenced with immunoSEQ multiplex PCR; TCRdb's copy has only in-frame clones and lacks some. This sample has about 80,000 clones, with around 82% found just once. Material: peripheral blood. The receptors shown here come from a man aged 55 to 70 with COVID-19, enrolled during active disease. Both conserved end residues are trimmed from each CDR3. Each record gives: clone size, V gene, CDR3 protein. Clone size, where shown, is once, few, many, or a class for clones that have expanded.

. | TRBV11-1 | ASSFGTGIYEQY
. | TRBV5-1 | ASSTSRDEQF
. | TRBV6-4 | ASRPGGSNTGELF
. | TRBV11-1 | ASSLASLTDTQY
. | TRBV6-2/TRBV6-3 | ASSYWSGTNTGELF
. | TRBV10-3 | ASGTGEDQPQH
few | TRBV14 | ASSEPSGRTSYEQY
. | TRBV3-1/TRBV3-2 | ASSPTTGPNTEAF
. | TRBV25-1 | ASSNSGNSYEQY
. | TRBV7-8 | ASSLSAGPYGYT
. | TRBV7-9 | ASSIPTGGVGNSPLH
. | TRBV3-1/TRBV3-2 | ASSQGRGSPLH
. | TRBV5-1 | ASSLGGSSYEQY
. | TRBV14 | ASSRRPGGTEAF
few | TRBV6-5 | ASRDGGQGNQPQH
. | TRBV9 | ASSRGAAANEKLF
. | TRBV27 | ASSTTGNTEAF
. | TRBV2 | ASSIDRAAGYT
. | TRBV9 | ASSRARTATLYNEQF
. | TRBV7-2 | ASSSQGYALEKLF